The clone carrying this T cell receptor (beta chain) has only a few counts. Its antigen is unidentified. The sample belongs to a study of T cells after yellow fever vaccination. TCRdb re-analysed the 5' RACE reads in MiXCR, keeping a single row per CDR3 protein. This sample has almost 600,000 distinct CDR3 sequences, with roughly 13% found just once. General observations from the study: Clones that expanded after primary vaccination mostly reappeared after the booster (approximately 96% CD4, approximately 87% CD8).

The TCR was taken from a man aged 25 to 40 who received the YFV17D yellow fever vaccine. Sequenced material: PBMCs, taken on the day of the yellow fever booster vaccination.

DNA for the CDR3: TGCAGAGCGGGAGGGAGCTCCTACGAGCAGTACTTC. Protein product: CRAGGSSYEQYF. This chain links TRBV20-1 with TRBJ2-7; 10 nucleotides match TRBD2. The CDR3 extends over 12 amino acids. Germline V gene lookup returns CDR1 DFQATT and CDR2 SNEGSKA (reference sequence).